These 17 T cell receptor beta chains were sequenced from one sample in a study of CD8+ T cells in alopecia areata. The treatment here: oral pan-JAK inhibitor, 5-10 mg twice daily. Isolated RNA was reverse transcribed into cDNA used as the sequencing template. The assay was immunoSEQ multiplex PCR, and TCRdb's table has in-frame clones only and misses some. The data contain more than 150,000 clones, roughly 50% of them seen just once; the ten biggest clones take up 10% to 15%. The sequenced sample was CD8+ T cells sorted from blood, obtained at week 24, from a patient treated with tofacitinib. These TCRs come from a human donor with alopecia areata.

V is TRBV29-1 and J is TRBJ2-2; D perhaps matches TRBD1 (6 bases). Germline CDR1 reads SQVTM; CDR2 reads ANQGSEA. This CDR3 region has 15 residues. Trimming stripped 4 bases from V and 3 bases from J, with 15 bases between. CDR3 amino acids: CSVVATGPHTGELFF. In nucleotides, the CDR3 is TGCAGCGTTGTGGCAACAGGGCCCCACACCGGGGAGCTGTTTTTT.

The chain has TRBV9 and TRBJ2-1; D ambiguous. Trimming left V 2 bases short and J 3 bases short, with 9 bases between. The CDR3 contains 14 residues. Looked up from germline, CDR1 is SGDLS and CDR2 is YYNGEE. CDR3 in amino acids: CASSVDVHYNEQFF. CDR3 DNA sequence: TGTGCCAGCAGCGTGGACGTCCACTACAATGAGCAGTTCTTC.

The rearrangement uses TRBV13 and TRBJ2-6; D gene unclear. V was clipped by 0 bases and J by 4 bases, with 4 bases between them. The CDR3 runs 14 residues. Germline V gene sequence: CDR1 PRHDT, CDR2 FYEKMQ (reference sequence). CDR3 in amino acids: CASSLGAGANVLTF. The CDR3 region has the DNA TGTGCCAGCAGCTTAGGGGCCGGGGCCAACGTCCTGACTTTC. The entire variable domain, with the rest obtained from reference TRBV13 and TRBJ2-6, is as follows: AAGVIQSPRHLIKEKRETATLKCYPIPRHDTVYWYQQGPGQDPQFLISFYEKMQSDKGSIPDRFSAQQFSDYHSELNMSSLELGDSALYFCASSLGAGANVLTFGAGSRLTVL.

CDR3 in amino acids: CASSYARNQETQYF. CDR3 in DNA: TGTGCCAGCAGTTACGCGAGGAATCAAGAGACCCAGTACTTC. V is TRBV6-5 and J is TRBJ2-5; D unclear. Trimming shortened V by 2 bases and J by 2 bases, and 9 bases separated the two germline ends. CDR3 length: 14 amino acids. CDR1 and CDR2 (germline): MNHEY, SVGAGI.

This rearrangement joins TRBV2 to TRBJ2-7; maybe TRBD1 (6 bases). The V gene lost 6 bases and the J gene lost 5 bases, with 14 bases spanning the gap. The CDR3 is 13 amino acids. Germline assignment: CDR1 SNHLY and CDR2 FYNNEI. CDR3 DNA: TGTGCCAGCAGCAAGGGGGTACTAAACGAGCAGTACTTC. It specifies CASSKGVLNEQYF.

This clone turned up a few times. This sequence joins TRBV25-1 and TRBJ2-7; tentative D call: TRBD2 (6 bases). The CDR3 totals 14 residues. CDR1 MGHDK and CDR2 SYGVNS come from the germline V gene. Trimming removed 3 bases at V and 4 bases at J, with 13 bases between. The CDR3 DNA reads TGTGCCAGCAGTGAGACGGGGGAAGGTTACGAGCAGTACTTC. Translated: CASSETGEGYEQYF.

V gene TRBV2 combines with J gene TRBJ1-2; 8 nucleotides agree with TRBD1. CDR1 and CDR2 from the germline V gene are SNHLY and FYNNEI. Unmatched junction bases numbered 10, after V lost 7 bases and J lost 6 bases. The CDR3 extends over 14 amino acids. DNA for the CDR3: TGTGCCAGCATGGAGGGGGGACAGGAGAATGGCTACACCTTC. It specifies CASMEGGQENGYTF.

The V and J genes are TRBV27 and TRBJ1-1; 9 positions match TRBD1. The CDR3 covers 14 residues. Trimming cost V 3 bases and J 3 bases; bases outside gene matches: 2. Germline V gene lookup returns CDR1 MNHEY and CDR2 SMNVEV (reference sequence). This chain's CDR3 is CASSFGTGYTEAFF. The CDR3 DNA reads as TGTGCCAGCAGTTTCGGGACAGGGTACACTGAAGCTTTCTTT.

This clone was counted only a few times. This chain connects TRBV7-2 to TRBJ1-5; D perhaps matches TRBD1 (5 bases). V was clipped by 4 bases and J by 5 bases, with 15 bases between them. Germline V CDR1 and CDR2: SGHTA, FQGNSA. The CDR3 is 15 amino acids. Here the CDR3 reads CASSWGSATDQPQHF. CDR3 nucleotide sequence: TGTGCCAGCAGCTGGGGGTCAGCAACCGATCAGCCCCAGCATTTT.

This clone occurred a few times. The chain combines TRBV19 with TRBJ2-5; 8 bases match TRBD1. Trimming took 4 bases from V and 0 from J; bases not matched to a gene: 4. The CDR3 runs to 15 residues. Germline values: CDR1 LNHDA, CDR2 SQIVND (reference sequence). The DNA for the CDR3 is TGTGCCAGTAGTAAAGGGGACAGGAACCAAGAGACCCAGTACTTC. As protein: CASSKGDRNQETQYF.

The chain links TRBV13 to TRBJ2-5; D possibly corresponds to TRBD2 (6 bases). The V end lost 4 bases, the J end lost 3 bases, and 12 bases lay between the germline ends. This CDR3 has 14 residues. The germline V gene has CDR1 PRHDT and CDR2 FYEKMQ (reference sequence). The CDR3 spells CASSSAGREETQYF. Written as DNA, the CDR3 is TGTGCCAGCAGCTCCGCGGGAAGGGAAGAGACCCAGTACTTC.

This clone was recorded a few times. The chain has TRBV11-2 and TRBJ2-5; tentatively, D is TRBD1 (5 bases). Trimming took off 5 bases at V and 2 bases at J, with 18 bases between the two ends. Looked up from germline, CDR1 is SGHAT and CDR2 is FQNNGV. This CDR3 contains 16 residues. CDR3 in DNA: TGTGCCAGCAGCCCCCCAGCCCCAGGGATTCAAGAGACCCAGTACTTC. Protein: CASSPPAPGIQETQYF.

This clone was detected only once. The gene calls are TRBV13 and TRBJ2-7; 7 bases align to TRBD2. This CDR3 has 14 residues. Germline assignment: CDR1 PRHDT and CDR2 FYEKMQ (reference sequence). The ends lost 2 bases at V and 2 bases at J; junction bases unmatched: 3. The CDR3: CASSLSRGAYEQYF. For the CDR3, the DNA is TGTGCCAGCAGCTTATCACGGGGGGCCTACGAGCAGTACTTC.

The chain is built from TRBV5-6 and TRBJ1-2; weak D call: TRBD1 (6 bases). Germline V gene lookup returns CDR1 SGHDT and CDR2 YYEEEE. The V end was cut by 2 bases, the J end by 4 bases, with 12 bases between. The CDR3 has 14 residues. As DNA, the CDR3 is TGTGCCAGCAGCTTACAGGACAGCATCTATGGCTACACCTTC. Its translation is CASSLQDSIYGYTF.

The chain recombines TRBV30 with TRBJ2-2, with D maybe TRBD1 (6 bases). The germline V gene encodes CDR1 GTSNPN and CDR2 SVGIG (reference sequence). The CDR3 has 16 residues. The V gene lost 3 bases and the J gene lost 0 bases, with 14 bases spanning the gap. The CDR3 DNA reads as TGTGCCTGGAGCCGGACAGCACAATCGAACACCGGGGAGCTGTTTTTT. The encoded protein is CAWSRTAQSNTGELFF.

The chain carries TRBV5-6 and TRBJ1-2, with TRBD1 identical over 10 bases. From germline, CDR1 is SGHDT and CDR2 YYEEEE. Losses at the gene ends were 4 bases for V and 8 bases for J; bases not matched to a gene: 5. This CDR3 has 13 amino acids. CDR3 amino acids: CASSPGTGVGYTF. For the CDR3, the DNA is TGTGCCAGCAGCCCCGGGACAGGGGTGGGCTACACCTTC.

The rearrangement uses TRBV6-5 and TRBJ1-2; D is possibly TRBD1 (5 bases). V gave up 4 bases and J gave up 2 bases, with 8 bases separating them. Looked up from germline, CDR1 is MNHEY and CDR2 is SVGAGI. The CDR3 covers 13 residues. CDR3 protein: CASSSDKNYGYTF. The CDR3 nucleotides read TGTGCCAGCAGTTCGGACAAGAACTATGGCTACACCTTC.